This is a list of T cell receptor beta chains from one sample in a study of cytomegalovirus exposure and HLA in healthy donors. The protocol was immunoSEQ multiplex PCR, while the TCRdb copy is restricted to in-frame clones and leaves out a portion. In total, the table holds nearly 200,000 clones. Sequencing was performed on PBMCs. Every receptor here comes from a boy aged 5-17 years in good health and CMV-seronegative. Both conserved end residues are trimmed from each CDR3. Each record gives: V gene, CDR3 protein.

TRBV7-8 | ASSLIPGEGFETQY
TRBV18 | ASSPYGTGVDEKLF
TRBV10-3 | AISETAMNTEAF
TRBV27 | ASSLVPGTNYGYT
TRBV9 | ASSPAGDGYT
TRBV4-1 | ASSNPLGGTIYEQY
TRBV6-6 | ASSYPGSSYEQY
TRBV27 | ASSSQGDRLSF
TRBV7-2 | ASSLGSGGAYEQY
TRBV11-2 | ASSQGGAYGYT
TRBV4-1 | ASSHSLGLAVSYEQY
TRBV18 | ASSPLDTQAQQY
TRBV27 | ASSLNRGRNEKLF
TRBV5-1 | ASSGPDGEHTEAF
TRBV19 | ASSITLGWNEQY
TRBV7-9 | ASSPPLLNSWGGYT
TRBV29-1 | SVERASKGGYT
TRBV2 | ASSEYGSGANVLT
TRBV27 | ATTGTGAYGYT
TRBV7-9 | ASSPGADTQY
TRBV6-5 | ASRREVNTGELF
TRBV19 | ASRGDYTQY
TRBV4-1 | ASSQRNRGTSYNEQF
TRBV4-1 | ASSTRQGSEAF